This T cell receptor beta chain comes out of a study of T-cell reconstitution after alpha-beta-depleted transplantation in children. V gave up 4 bases and J gave up 11 bases, with 11 bases separating them. Germline values: CDR1 MGHDK, CDR2 SYGVNS. The CDR3 contains 11 residues. Unique molecular identifiers were used in preparing the TCRbeta library. A single record per CDR3 protein comes from TCRdb applying MiXCR to the PCR reads. Here the sample spans approximately 490,000 distinct CDR3 sequences, 8% to 11% being singletons. Study-wide points: A year post-transplant, T-cell counts and diversity derived mostly from newly produced T cells. About two months after transplant, alpha-beta T cells reportedly came from several hundred expanded graft clones. Recipient T cells and thymic progenitors that survived were the source of the high TCRbeta diversity seen at day 60 in some patients.

This clonotype appeared many times. The antigen is unknown. This clonotype originated in a child between 2 and 9 years old with inherited bone marrow failure, due to receive a stem cell transplant. This specimen consisted of PBMCs, obtained before TCRalphabeta/CD19-depleted stem cell transplant. The rearrangement joins TRBV25-1 to TRBJ1-1; tentative D call: TRBD1 (6 bases). The DNA of the CDR3 is TGTGCCAGCAGTGCAAACAGGGTGGCTTTCTTT. Encoded protein: CASSANRVAFF.